This TCR beta chain was identified during a study of T cell changes during pregnancy in multiple sclerosis. Sequencing used immunoSEQ multiplex PCR; TCRdb keeps in-frame clones, though not all of them. The sample gives some 80,000 clones, approximately 93% of which show up once; around 2.3% is in the top ten. Germline V gene data show CDR1 as SGHRS and CDR2 as YFSETQ. Between the trimmed V and J ends, which lost 0 bases and 4 bases, there was a span of 8 bases. The CDR3 contains 13 residues. This rearrangement joins TRBV5-1 to TRBJ2-7; D uncertain. The sequence came from a female donor with multiple sclerosis, enrolled in a pregnancy study. The specimen comprised peripheral blood, sampled in the first trimester of pregnancy. In DNA form, the CDR3 reads TGCGCCAGCAGCTTGGGGTTCGGTTACGAGCAGTACTTC. This sequence encodes CASSLGFGYEQYF.